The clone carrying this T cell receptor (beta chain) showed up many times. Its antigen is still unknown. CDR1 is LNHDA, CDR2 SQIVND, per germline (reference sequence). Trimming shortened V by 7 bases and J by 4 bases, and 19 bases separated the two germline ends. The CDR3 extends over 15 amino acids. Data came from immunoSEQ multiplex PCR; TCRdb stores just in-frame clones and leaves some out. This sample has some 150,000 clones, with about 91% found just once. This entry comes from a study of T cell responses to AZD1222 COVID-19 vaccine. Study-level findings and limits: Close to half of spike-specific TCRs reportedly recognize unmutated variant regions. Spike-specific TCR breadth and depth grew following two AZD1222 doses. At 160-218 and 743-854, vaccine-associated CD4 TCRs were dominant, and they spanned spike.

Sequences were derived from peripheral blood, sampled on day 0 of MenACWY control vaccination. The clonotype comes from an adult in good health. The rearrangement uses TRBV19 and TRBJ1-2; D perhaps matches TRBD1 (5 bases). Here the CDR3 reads CASTSGQGGSYGYTF. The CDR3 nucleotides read TGTGCCAGTACTAGCGGGCAGGGCGGGAGCTATGGCTACACCTTC.